This entry describes one T cell receptor beta chain. No antigen is known for it. This sample was included in a study of shared clonotypes between healthy human individuals. Regarding the study as a whole: Non-shared clonotypes showed lower generation probabilities than clonotypes common to all four donors. Richness estimates generally favored naive over memory subsets.

Naive CD8 cells lacked CD45RO and underwent positive selection for CCR7, leaving out terminally differentiated effector memory CD45RA+ cells. Every contributor of samples was a Caucasian grown-up residing in Nashville, Tennessee. Several immunoSEQ plates held equal portions of the genomic DNA taken from each subset. Clones were sequenced by immunoSEQ multiplex PCR, and TCRdb holds only the in-frame ones, with some missing. Altogether roughly 590,000 clones are present, over 95% being singletons, with the ten largest covering around 0.097%. This CDR3 is built from 13 residues. Between the trimmed V and J ends, which lost 6 bases and 3 bases, there was a span of 15 bases. Germline lookup yields CDR1 SQVTM and CDR2 ANQGSEA.

Source material: naive CD8+ T cells sorted from blood. The origin of this receptor is a woman younger than 45 in good health. V gene TRBV29-1 combines with J gene TRBJ2-7, with D perhaps matching TRBD1 or TRBD2 (6 bases each). CDR3 loop: CSVGEGGDYEQYF. DNA for the CDR3: TGCAGCGTCGGAGAGGGGGGCGACTACGAGCAGTACTTC.